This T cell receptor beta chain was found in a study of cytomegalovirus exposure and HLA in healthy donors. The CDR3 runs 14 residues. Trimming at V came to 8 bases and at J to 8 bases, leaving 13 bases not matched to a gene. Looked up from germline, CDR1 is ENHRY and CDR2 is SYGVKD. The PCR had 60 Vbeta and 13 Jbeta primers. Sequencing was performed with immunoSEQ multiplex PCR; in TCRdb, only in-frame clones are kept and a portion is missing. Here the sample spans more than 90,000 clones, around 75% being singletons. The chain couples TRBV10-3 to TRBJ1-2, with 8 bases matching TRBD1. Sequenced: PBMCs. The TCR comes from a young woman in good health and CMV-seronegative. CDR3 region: CAIAPQGAMRGYTF. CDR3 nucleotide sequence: TGTGCCATCGCCCCGCAGGGGGCTATGAGGGGCTACACCTTC.